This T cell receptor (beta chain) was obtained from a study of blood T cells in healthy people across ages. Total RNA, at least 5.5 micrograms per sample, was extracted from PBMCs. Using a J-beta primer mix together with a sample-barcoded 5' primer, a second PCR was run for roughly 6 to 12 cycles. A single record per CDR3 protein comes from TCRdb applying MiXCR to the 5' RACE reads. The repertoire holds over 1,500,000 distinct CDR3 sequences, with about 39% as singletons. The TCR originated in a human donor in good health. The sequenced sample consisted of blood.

The CDR3 reads CASSERRLAGISEQYF. The CDR3 DNA is TGTGCCAGCAGCGAACGGAGACTAGCGGGGATCAGCGAGCAGTACTTC. The gene calls are TRBV9 and TRBJ2-7; TRBD2 matches at 11 bases. The CDR3 runs 16 residues. CDR1 is SGDLS and CDR2 is YYNGEE in the germline V gene. V lost 3 bases and J lost 6; bases outside the gene matches: 11.